This T cell receptor beta chain was identified in a study of control samples from healthy donors and cancer patients. Sequencing used immunoSEQ multiplex PCR; TCRdb keeps in-frame clones, though not all of them. The sample holds around 140,000 clones, about 91% seen once. The length of the CDR3 is 13 residues. Looked up from germline, CDR1 is KGHDR and CDR2 is SFDVKD. V was pared by 9 bases and J by 9 bases, with 1 base of the junction left unmatched. The TCR was taken from a young man in good health. The sequenced sample consisted of blood. This chain uses TRBV24-1 with TRBJ2-1; 16 bases agree with TRBD2. The CDR3 sequence is CATGTSGGGEQFF. The CDR3 DNA is TGTGCCACCGGGACTAGCGGGGGGGGTGAGCAGTTCTTC.